The 5 T cell receptor beta chains listed next were all sequenced from one sample in a study of CD8+ T cells in alopecia areata. Sequencing used cDNA as its template, made by extracting RNA and reverse transcribing it. Assay used: immunoSEQ multiplex PCR; TCRdb lists only in-frame clones, some missing. The data hold roughly 130,000 clones, with 50% to 60% observed a single time. The sequencing used CD4+ T cells sorted from blood, collected at week 0. These receptors all stem from a human donor with alopecia areata.

For the CDR3, the DNA is TGCGCCAGCAGCCAACTGGAAGCGGGAGGTTACGAGCAGTACTTC. Translation: CASSQLEAGGYEQYF. The rearrangement uses TRBV4-3 and TRBJ2-7, with 9 bases matching TRBD2. Germline trimming cut 2 bases from V and 4 bases from J; bases unmatched to any gene: 6. CDR1 and CDR2 from the germline V gene are LGHNA and YSLEER. This CDR3 has 15 amino acids.

This chain joins TRBV7-9 and TRBJ2-3; D is ambiguous. Germline V lookup: CDR1 SEHNR, CDR2 FQNEAQ (reference sequence). The V gene lost 3 bases and the J gene lost 2 bases, with 6 bases spanning the gap. This CDR3 has 13 amino acids. The CDR3 reads CASSFGSTDTQYF. The CDR3 DNA follows: TGTGCCAGCAGCTTCGGATCCACAGATACGCAGTATTTT.

The rearrangement joins TRBV7-9 to TRBJ1-2; D call uncertain. Germline V CDR1 and CDR2: SEHNR, FQNEAQ (reference sequence). The CDR3 is 15 residues long. With 2 bases removed from V and 3 bases from J, the gap between germline ends came to 13 bases. The CDR3 loop is CASSLTLSGDYGYTF. CDR3 sequence (DNA): TGTGCCAGCAGCTTAACGTTGAGTGGAGACTATGGCTACACCTTC.

CDR3 region: CASSNADRGYGYTF. In nucleotides, the CDR3 is TGTGCCAGCAGTAACGCAGACAGGGGCTATGGCTACACCTTC. The J gene is TRBJ1-2, the V gene TRBV27, with 8 bases identical to TRBD1. With 5 bases clipped from V and 4 bases from J, the junction kept 6 bases outside the gene matches. This CDR3 has 14 amino acids. CDR1 and CDR2 (germline): MNHEY, SMNVEV (reference sequence).

The rearrangement uses TRBV6-1 and TRBJ2-7; maybe TRBD1 (6 bases). There are 14 residues in the CDR3. Germline lookup yields CDR1 MNHNS and CDR2 SASEGT. V was cut by 5 bases and J by 0 bases, with 11 bases left in between. The CDR3 DNA reads TGTGCCAGCAGTTCACTGACAGGCTCCTACGAGCAGTACTTC. This encodes CASSSLTGSYEQYF.